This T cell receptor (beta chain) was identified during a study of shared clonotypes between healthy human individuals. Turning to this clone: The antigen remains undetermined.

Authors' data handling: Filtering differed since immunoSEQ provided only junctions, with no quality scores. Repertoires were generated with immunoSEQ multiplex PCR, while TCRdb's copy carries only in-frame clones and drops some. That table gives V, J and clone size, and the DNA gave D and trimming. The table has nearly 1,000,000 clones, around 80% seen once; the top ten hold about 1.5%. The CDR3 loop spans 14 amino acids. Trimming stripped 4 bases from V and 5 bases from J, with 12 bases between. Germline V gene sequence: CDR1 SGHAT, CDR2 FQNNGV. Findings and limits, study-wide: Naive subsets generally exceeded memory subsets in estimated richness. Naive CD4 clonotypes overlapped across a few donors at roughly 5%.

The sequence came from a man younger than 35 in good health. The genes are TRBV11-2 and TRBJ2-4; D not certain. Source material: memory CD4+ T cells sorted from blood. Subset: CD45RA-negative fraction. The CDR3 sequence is CASSYRSTENIQYF. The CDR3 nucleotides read TGTGCCAGCAGCTACCGCAGTACTGAAAACATTCAGTACTTC. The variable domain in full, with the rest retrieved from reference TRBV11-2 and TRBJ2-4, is EAGVAQSPRYKIIEKRQSVAFWCNPISGHATLYWYQQILGQGPKLLIQFQNNGVVDDSQLPKDRFSAERLKGVDSTLKIQPAKLEDSAVYLCASSYRSTENIQYFGAGTRLSVL.